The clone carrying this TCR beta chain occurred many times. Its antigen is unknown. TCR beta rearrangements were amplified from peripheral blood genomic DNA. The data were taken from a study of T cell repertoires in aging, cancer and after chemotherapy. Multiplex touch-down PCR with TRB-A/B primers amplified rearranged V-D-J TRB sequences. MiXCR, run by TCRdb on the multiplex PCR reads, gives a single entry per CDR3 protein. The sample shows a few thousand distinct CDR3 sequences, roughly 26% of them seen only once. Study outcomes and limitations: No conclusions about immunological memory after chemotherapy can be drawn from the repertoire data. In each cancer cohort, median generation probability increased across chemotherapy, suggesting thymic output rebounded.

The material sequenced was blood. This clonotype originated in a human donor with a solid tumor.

Here the CDR3 DNA reads TGTGCCGTAAGGGGGGATTACTCACCCCTCCACTTT. Protein sequence: CAVRGDYSPLHF. The rearrangement joins TRBV7-9 to TRBJ1-6, with D possibly TRBD1 on 6 matching bases. Germline CDR1 SEHNR, CDR2 FQNEAQ (reference sequence). Trimming shortened V by 11 bases and J by 10 bases, and 15 bases separated the two germline ends. CDR3 length: 12 amino acids.